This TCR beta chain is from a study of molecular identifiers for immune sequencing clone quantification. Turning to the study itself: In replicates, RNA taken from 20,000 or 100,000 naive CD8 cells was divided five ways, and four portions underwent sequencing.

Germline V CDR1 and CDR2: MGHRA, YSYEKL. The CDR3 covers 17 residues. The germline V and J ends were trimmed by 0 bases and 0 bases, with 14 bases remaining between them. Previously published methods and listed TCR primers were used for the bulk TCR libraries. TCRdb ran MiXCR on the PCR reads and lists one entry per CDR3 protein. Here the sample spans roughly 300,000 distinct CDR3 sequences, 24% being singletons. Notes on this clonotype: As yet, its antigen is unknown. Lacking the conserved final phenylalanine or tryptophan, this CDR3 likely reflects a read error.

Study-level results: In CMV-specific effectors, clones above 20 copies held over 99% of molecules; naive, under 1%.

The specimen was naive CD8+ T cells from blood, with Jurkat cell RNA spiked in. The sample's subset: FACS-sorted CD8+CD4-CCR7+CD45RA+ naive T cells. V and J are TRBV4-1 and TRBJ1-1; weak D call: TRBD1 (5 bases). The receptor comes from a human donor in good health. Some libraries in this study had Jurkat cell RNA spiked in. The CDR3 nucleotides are TGCGCCAGCAGCCAAGATCCCCGCACGGGGCTGAACACTGAAGCTTTCCTT. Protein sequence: CASSQDPRTGLNTEAFL.